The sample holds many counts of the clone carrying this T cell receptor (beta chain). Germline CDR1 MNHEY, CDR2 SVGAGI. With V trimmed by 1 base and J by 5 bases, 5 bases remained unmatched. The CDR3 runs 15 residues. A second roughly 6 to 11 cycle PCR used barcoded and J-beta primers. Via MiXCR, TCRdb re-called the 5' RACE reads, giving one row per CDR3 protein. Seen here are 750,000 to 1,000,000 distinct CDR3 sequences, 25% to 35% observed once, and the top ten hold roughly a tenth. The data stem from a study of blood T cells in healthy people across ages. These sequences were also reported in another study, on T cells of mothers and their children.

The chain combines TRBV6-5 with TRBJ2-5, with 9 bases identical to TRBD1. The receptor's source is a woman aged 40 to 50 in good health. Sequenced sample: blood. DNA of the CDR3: TGTGCCAGCAGTTACTGGACAGGGGCCCGGGAGACCCAGTACTTC. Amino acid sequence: CASSYWTGARETQYF.